These 21 T cell receptor beta chains were sequenced from one sample in a study of T-cell memory formation after mild COVID-19 (dated by TCRdb to about 2021). Libraries were built with 5' RACE. TCRdb names Illumina NovaSeq 6000 as the instrument used. TCRdb applied fastp at Q25 and MiXCR to the public reads, then kept only in-frame beta chains. Under each unique CDR3 protein, matching rows form one entry showing the most common genes and DNA. For this sample there are hundreds of thousands of distinct CDR3 sequences; around 17% appear just once. 20% to 25% of the sample comes from the top ten. Sequenced: PBMCs or a T cell subset sorted from them (not recorded which). These receptors were taken from a man aged 18 to 29 who had mild COVID-19 (a few samples of this study predate the infection). The sample titles of this study are shuffled in the database, so cell type and time point are left out; the donor was told from shared clones.

This clonotype has more than one count but fewer than ten. The chain uses TRBV6-5 and TRBJ2-3; possible D gene TRBD1, 6 bases. CDR1 and CDR2 (germline): MNHEY, SVGAGI. Trimming took off 2 bases at V and 0 bases at J, with 9 bases between the two ends. CDR3 size: 15 residues. The CDR3 reads CASSYSRGSTDTQYF. As DNA, the CDR3 is TGTGCCAGCAGTTACAGCAGGGGCAGCACAGATACGCAGTATTTT.

This clonotype turned up a few times. V and J are TRBV20-1 and TRBJ2-5; D remains unclear. V lost 3 bases to trimming and J lost 5 bases, with 13 bases between them. CDR1 and CDR2 (germline): DFQATT, SNEGSKA (reference sequence). The CDR3 totals 13 residues. The CDR3 nucleotides are TGCAGTGCTAGTTCCATGGCCTCCGAGACCCAGTACTTC. This codes for CSASSMASETQYF.

The chain recombines TRBV18 with TRBJ2-6; 7 positions agree with TRBD2. Germline CDR1 and CDR2: KGHSH and LQKENI. The CDR3 spans 18 residues. V trimming: 3 bases; J trimming: 0 bases; junction bases outside the gene matches: 8. The CDR3 DNA sequence: TGTGCCAGCTCACCCCTGGGGAGGGGACTCTCTGGGGCCAACGTCCTGACTTTC. This codes for CASSPLGRGLSGANVLTF.

This chain joins TRBV20-1 and TRBJ2-3, with 10 bases identical to TRBD2. The CDR3 loop spans 15 amino acids. CDR1 is DFQATT and CDR2 is SNEGSKA in the germline V gene (reference sequence). The ends lost 4 bases at V and 0 bases at J; junction bases unmatched: 4. The CDR3 sequence: CSATTSGRSTDTQYF. In DNA, the CDR3 is TGCAGTGCTACGACTAGCGGGCGTAGCACAGATACGCAGTATTTT.

This clonotype was counted a few times. The chain has TRBV6-2 or TRBV6-3 and TRBJ1-5; D call uncertain. This CDR3 has 12 residues. V was trimmed by 5 bases and J by 11 bases, leaving 13 bases between them. Germline V lookup: CDR1 MNHEY, CDR2 SVGEGT. This chain's CDR3 is CASSPPYVSQHF. In DNA form, the CDR3 reads TGTGCCAGCAGTCCCCCCTACGTTTCCCAGCATTTT.

The V gene is TRBV6-6, the J gene TRBJ1-4, with no clear D. The germline gives CDR1 MNHNY, CDR2 SVGAGI (reference sequence). The CDR3 runs 16 residues. V gave up 7 bases and J gave up 7 bases, with 22 bases separating them. DNA of the CDR3: TGTGCCAGCAACGACCCGGGTCCGGCGGATAGTGAAAAACTGTTTTTT. It encodes CASNDPGPADSEKLFF.

The chain links TRBV6-5 to TRBJ2-1; D might be TRBD2 (7 bases). The germline gives CDR1 MNHEY, CDR2 SVGAGI. The CDR3 has 18 residues. Trimming shortened V by 4 bases and J by 3 bases, and 22 bases separated the two germline ends. The CDR3 DNA reads as TGTGCCAGCAGTTTTCTCCGCGGGGGCAGTCTTTTCTACAATGAGCAGTTCTTC. Its translation is CASSFLRGGSLFYNEQFF.

This clonotype occurred many times. The genes are TRBV2 and TRBJ1-1, with a possible D match to TRBD1 (6 bases). The CDR3 extends over 14 amino acids. Per the germline V gene, CDR1 is SNHLY and CDR2 is FYNNEI. Trimming removed 7 bases from V and 4 bases from J, with 16 bases in between. CDR3 in DNA: TGTGCCAGCACGACCGGGGGCAGGGGCACTGAAGCTTTCTTT. Translating it yields CASTTGGRGTEAFF. Full variable domain (missing parts from reference TRBV2 and TRBJ1-1): EPEVTQTPSHQVTQMGQEVILRCVPISNHLYFYWYRQILGQKVEFLVSFYNNEISEKSEIFDDQFSVERPDGSNFTLKIRSTKLEDSAMYFCASTTGGRGTEAFFGQGTRLTVV.

V and J are TRBV6-6 and TRBJ1-2; TRBD1 aligns across 7 bases. The CDR3 extends over 13 amino acids. After removal of 6 bases from V and 5 bases from J, the junction contained 6 bases not matched to a gene. Germline CDR1 and CDR2: MNHNY and SVGAGI (reference sequence). As DNA, the CDR3 is TGTGCCAGCAGACTGGACAGGCTATATGGCTACACCTTC. Protein: CASRLDRLYGYTF.

In this sample, this clonotype turned up a few times. The rearrangement links TRBV6-1 to TRBJ1-5; perhaps TRBD1 as D (5 bases). The CDR3 extends over 15 amino acids. Germline V gene data show CDR1 as MNHNS and CDR2 as SASEGT. The germline V and J ends were trimmed by 0 bases and 7 bases, with 13 bases remaining between them. DNA of the CDR3: TGTGCCAGCAGTGAAGCCAATTTCAGGGCCCAGCCCCAGCATTTT. Translated: CASSEANFRAQPQHF.

This clonotype was counted between two and nine times. The genes are TRBV29-1 and TRBJ2-1; D uncertain. Germline CDR1 SQVTM, CDR2 ANQGSEA. This CDR3 has 11 amino acids. V lost 0 bases and J lost 9, with 6 bases in between. The CDR3 nucleotides read TGCAGCGTTGAAGAGATGGGTGAGCAGTTCTTC. The encoded protein is CSVEEMGEQFF.

The chain uses TRBV5-1 and TRBJ2-7; D gene unclear. CDR1 is SGHRS and CDR2 is YFSETQ in the germline V gene. This CDR3 contains 16 residues. The ends were cut back, 0 bases at V and 2 bases at J, with 15 bases in the middle. The CDR3 nucleotides are TGCGCCAGCAGCTTGGTGGTATTTCCGGCAGCCTACGAGCAGTACTTC. Its translation: CASSLVVFPAAYEQYF.

This clonotype has ten or more counts. The chain employs TRBV18 and TRBJ2-1; the D is unclear. Germline V gene sequence: CDR1 KGHSH, CDR2 LQKENI. Trimming shortened V by 5 bases and J by 3 bases, and 17 bases separated the two germline ends. There are 16 residues in the CDR3. This chain's CDR3 is CASSIMDGPLYNEQFF. The CDR3 DNA reads as TGTGCCAGCTCAATCATGGACGGACCCCTCTACAATGAGCAGTTCTTC. The full variable domain, its missing parts supplied by reference TRBV18 and TRBJ2-1, is NAGVMQNPRHLVRRRGQEARLRCSPMKGHSHVYWYRQLPEEGLKFMVYLQKENIIDESGMPKERFSAEFPKEGPSILRIQQVVRGDSAAYFCASSIMDGPLYNEQFFGPGTRLTVL.

This CDR3 reads CASSSKTGGSTDTQYF. CDR3 in DNA: TGCGCCAGCAGCTCCAAAACAGGGGGTAGCACAGATACGCAGTATTTT. This chain joins TRBV5-1 and TRBJ2-3; 8 nucleotides line up with TRBD1. V lost 3 bases and J lost 0; bases outside the gene matches: 6. The CDR3 is 16 amino acids. CDR1 is SGHRS, CDR2 YFSETQ, per germline.

The rearrangement uses TRBV29-1 and TRBJ1-3, with 9 bases aligning to TRBD1. Losses at the gene ends were 6 bases for V and 2 bases for J; bases not matched to a gene: 2. Germline V lookup: CDR1 SQVTM, CDR2 ANQGSEA. This CDR3 region has 13 residues. Here the CDR3 DNA reads TGCAGCGTCTGGACAGGGGCTGGAAACACCATATATTTT. Translation gives CSVWTGAGNTIYF.

The chain combines TRBV11-2 with TRBJ2-4; TRBD1 agrees at 9 bases. The V gene's germline CDR1 is SGHAT and CDR2 FQNNGV. V shed 5 bases, J shed 8 bases, and the junction held 10 bases outside the gene matches. The CDR3 spans 15 residues. The CDR3 DNA follows: TGTGCCAGCAGCGCAACAGGGGGCATGTGGGACATTCAGTACTTC. Residues: CASSATGGMWDIQYF.

This clonotype has only a few counts. The chain employs TRBV24-1 and TRBJ1-2, with unresolved D. Germline loops: CDR1 KGHDR, CDR2 SFDVKD. V dropped 5 bases and J dropped 1 base, with 16 bases sitting between them. CDR3 size: 16 residues. This chain's CDR3 is CATSAMDGRYNYGYTF. As DNA, the CDR3 is TGTGCCACCAGTGCTATGGACGGCCGATATAACTATGGCTACACCTTC.

The genes are TRBV29-1 and TRBJ1-1; weak D call: TRBD1 (5 bases). The CDR3 loop spans 13 amino acids. Germline V gene data show CDR1 as SQVTM and CDR2 as ANQGSEA. Trimming stripped 7 bases from V and 0 bases from J, with 12 bases between. The CDR3, as DNA: TGCAGCGCCTCCGGGGGGGTGAACACTGAAGCTTTCTTT. Translated, it gives CSASGGVNTEAFF.

This clonotype was counted a few times. V and J are TRBV23-1 and TRBJ2-4, with D maybe TRBD2 (5 bases). TRBV23-1 belongs to the ORF category, with a function that is uncertain. This CDR3 region has 14 residues. V was shortened by 7 bases and J by 6 bases, with 16 bases between the two germline ends. DNA of the CDR3: TGCGCCAGCACCCTCAACGGCGGAGGAAACATTCAGTACTTC. The encoded protein is CASTLNGGGNIQYF.

This clonotype was seen ten or more times. V usage is TRBV6-5 and J usage is TRBJ2-2; D gene uncertain. There are 14 residues in the CDR3. Germline V gene data show CDR1 as MNHEY and CDR2 as SVGAGI. The V end lost 0 bases, the J end lost 6 bases, and 8 bases lay between the germline ends. DNA for the CDR3: TGTGCCAGCAGTTACTCCCCGAAGGCCGGGGAGCTGTTTTTT. This codes for CASSYSPKAGELFF.

The CDR3 spells CASSISGGNNEQFF. The CDR3 nucleotides read TGTGCCAGTAGCATCAGCGGGGGCAACAATGAGCAGTTCTTC. This chain links TRBV9 with TRBJ2-1, with 8 bases that match TRBD2. This CDR3 contains 14 residues. CDR1 and CDR2 (germline): SGDLS, YYNGEE. V shed 8 bases, J shed 5 bases, and the junction held 9 bases outside the gene matches.